The 2 T cell receptor beta chains presented below share a single source sample, sequenced in a study of blood T cell repertoires in COVID-19. Produced via immunoSEQ multiplex PCR; TCRdb's table is partial and in-frame only. Of about 150,000 clones listed, about 90% were seen once; the top ten hold about 0.57%. The sample comprised peripheral blood. The source of these receptors is a man between 50 and 59 years old with acute or convalescent COVID-19.

V and J are TRBV4-3 and TRBJ1-4; 11 bases align to TRBD1. The germline V gene encodes CDR1 LGHNA and CDR2 YSLEER. The CDR3 totals 14 residues. V shed 4 bases, J shed 6 bases, and the junction held 1 base outside the gene matches. CDR3 sequence reads: CASSPGQGDEKLFF. The CDR3 coding sequence is TGCGCCAGCAGCCCGGGACAGGGGGATGAAAAACTGTTTTTT.

The J gene is TRBJ1-6, the V gene TRBV6-5; 8 bases line up with TRBD1. The V gene's germline CDR1 is MNHEY and CDR2 SVGAGI. The CDR3 has 16 amino acids. Unmatched junction bases numbered 7, after V lost 1 base and J lost 8 bases. The CDR3 reads CASSYYTGGGDSPLHF. Written as DNA, the CDR3 is TGTGCCAGCAGTTACTACACAGGGGGTGGAGATTCACCCCTCCACTTT.